This record covers a single TCR beta chain. The CDR3 has 18 residues. Trimming took 5 bases from V and 5 from J; bases not matched to a gene: 18. Germline CDR1 SGHTA, CDR2 FQGNSA. TCRdb's table, derived via immunoSEQ multiplex PCR, lists solely in-frame clones and lacks some. The data contain approximately 300,000 clones, about 88% of them singletons. The entry originates in a study of blood T cell repertoires in COVID-19. At the level of the study: The origin of the acute and convalescent COVID-19 samples was the United States, Italy and Spain.

The chain combines TRBV7-2 with TRBJ2-1; TRBD1 agrees at 7 bases. The sequenced material came from PBMCs or T cells enriched from blood (not recorded which). This TCR came from a man aged 55 to 70 who had recovered from COVID-19. The CDR3 here is CASSLGGLGGRKNNEQFF. In DNA, the CDR3 is TGTGCCAGCAGCCTAGGGGGCCTCGGTGGTCGAAAAAACAATGAGCAGTTCTTC.